Listed below are T cell receptor beta chains from one sample, sequenced in a study of shared clonotypes between healthy human individuals. Generated by immunoSEQ multiplex PCR, the TCRdb table keeps only in-frame clones and is missing some. The table lists fewer than 350,000 clones, around nine tenths of them singletons, with about 17% in the top ten. The specimen sequenced was memory CD8+ T cells sorted from blood. The source is a man aged 18 to 29 in good health. Each CDR3 is given with its conserved first and last residue. The D gene is left open where the match is weak. Rows may omit the clone size; those that give it use once, few, many or a size class.

v_gene,abundance,d_gene,j_gene,CDR3nt,CDR3aa
TRBV9,once,TRBD2,TRBJ2-2,TGTGCCAGCAGCGTAATGCGGGAGCTGAACACCGGGGAGCTGTTTTTT,CASSVMRELNTGELFF
TRBV7-9,.,TRBD1,TRBJ2-7,TGTGCCAGCAGCTTACCCCCTGGACAGGTCACCTCCTACGAGCAGTACTTC,CASSLPPGQVTSYEQYF
TRBV4-1,once,.,TRBJ2-3,TGCGCCAGCAGCCAAGTTCATGGGGATACGCAGTATTTT,CASSQVHGDTQYF
TRBV5-1,.,.,TRBJ1-1,TGCGCCAGCAGCCGGGTGGACGGCATGAACACTGAAGCTTTCTTT,CASSRVDGMNTEAFF
TRBV18,.,TRBD2,TRBJ2-2,TGTGCCAGCGCGAAGGATCTAGCGGGAGGGCTCACCGGGGAGCTGTTTTTT,CASAKDLAGGLTGELFF
TRBV5-6,.,.,TRBJ2-7,TGTGCCAGCAGCTTGGAGCAGAGCTCCTACGAGCAGTACTTC,CASSLEQSSYEQYF
TRBV7-3,.,TRBD1,TRBJ1-2,TGTGCCAGCAGCCTCGGACAGGGTGACTATGGCTACACCTTC,CASSLGQGDYGYTF
TRBV4-1,.,.,TRBJ2-7,TGCGCCAGCAGCCAAAGGACCGAGAGCTCCTACGAGCAGTACTTC,CASSQRTESSYEQYF
TRBV5-4,.,.,TRBJ2-3,TGTGCCAGCAGCTCTGTAGGACACACAGATACGCAGTATTTT,CASSSVGHTDTQYF
TRBV28,.,.,TRBJ1-2,TGTGCCAGCAGTTCATTCAATATAAATCACGGGGGCAGCGACTTATATGGCTACACCTTC,CASSSFNINHGGSDLYGYTF
TRBV9,.,TRBD2,TRBJ2-7,TGTGCCAGCAGCGTTGGGGGACTAGCGGGAGTCGAGCAGTACTTC,CASSVGGLAGVEQYF
TRBV7-2,.,TRBD2,TRBJ2-1,TGTGCCAGCAGCCTTACTAGCGGATACAATGAGCAGTTCTTC,CASSLTSGYNEQFF
TRBV4-1,.,.,TRBJ1-6,TGCGCCAGCAGCCAGGCCAACATGGGTGGACCTGACGCACCCCTCCACTTT,CASSQANMGGPDAPLHF
TRBV5-1,.,TRBD2,TRBJ2-1,TGCGCCAGCAGCCCCGGACTAGCGGGAATTGTGGGGAACTACAATGAGCAGTTCTTC,CASSPGLAGIVGNYNEQFF
TRBV7-6,.,TRBD1,TRBJ1-6,TGTGCCAGCAGCCCCCGTGACAGGGTCAGAAGCAATTGGGCACCCCTCCACTTT,CASSPRDRVRSNWAPLHF
TRBV6-6,.,TRBD1,TRBJ1-2,TGTGCCAGCAGTTACGAGACAGGGCTTGGCTACACCTTC,CASSYETGLGYTF
TRBV6-4,.,TRBD2,TRBJ2-7,TGTGCCAGCAGTGATAGGACTAGCGGGAGCGACGAGCAGTACTTC,CASSDRTSGSDEQYF